The text below deals with one T cell receptor beta chain. The sample comes from a study of T-cell memory formation after mild COVID-19. CDR3 length equals 17 residues. Deletions cut 2 bases from V and 1 base from J, with 15 bases between. CDR1 and CDR2 (germline): GTSNPN, SVGIG (reference sequence). In TCRdb, the 5' RACE reads were re-called with MiXCR into one record per CDR3 protein. The data show fewer than 400,000 distinct CDR3 sequences, more than 15% seen once. The TCR sequence derives from a man in his late teens or twenties who had mild COVID-19 (a few samples of this study predate the infection). Cell type and time point are not known. The chain links TRBV30 to TRBJ2-6; TRBD1 is a possible D gene (5 bases). The specimen sequenced was PBMCs or a T cell subset sorted from them (not recorded which). The CDR3 protein is CAWSLTGLGSGANVLTF. The CDR3 DNA reads as TGTGCCTGGAGTCTTACAGGTTTAGGGTCTGGGGCCAACGTCCTGACTTTC.